One sample yielded the 26 T cell receptor beta chains listed below, sequenced in a study of T cell responses to AZD1222 COVID-19 vaccine (dated by TCRdb to the early 2020s). Library creation used the immunoSEQ multiplex PCR assay. As stored in TCRdb, this immuneACCESS dataset retains in-frame rearrangements with V and J assigned. A fraction of the clones does not appear; measured against another copy, unresolved V genes explain less than half of the discrepancy, and the remainder lacks a known reason. The sample contains fewer than 150,000 clones, around 91% of them found a single time. The ten largest clones represent 9% to 9.5% of the sample. Read against the paper, the sample's time point label means: about 28 days (+/-7) after the second vaccine dose. Sequencing was performed on peripheral blood, taken 28 days after the second AZD1222 dose. The receptor source for this set is an adult who received the AZD1222 COVID-19 vaccine.

This clone showed up just once. The chain recombines TRBV5-6 with TRBJ2-7; D remains unclear. Germline V gene data show CDR1 as SGHDT and CDR2 as YYEEEE. The CDR3 length is 12 residues. V was shortened by 1 base and J by 4 bases, with 6 bases between the two germline ends. The CDR3, as DNA: TGTGCCAGCAGCTTGATAGGATACGAGCAGTACTTC. It translates to CASSLIGYEQYF.

The V call is TRBV29-1, the J call TRBJ2-1, with 9 bases lining up with TRBD2. After removal of 7 bases from V and 4 bases from J, the junction contained 5 bases not matched to a gene. Looked up from germline, CDR1 is SQVTM and CDR2 is ANQGSEA. The CDR3 contains 13 residues. CDR3: CSASSGAYNEQFF. The CDR3 DNA reads TGCAGCGCTTCTAGCGGGGCTTACAATGAGCAGTTCTTC.

The rearrangement uses TRBV27 and TRBJ1-2, with D tentatively TRBD1 (6 bases). Germline-derived CDR1 and CDR2 are MNHEY and SMNVEV (reference sequence). The CDR3 extends over 13 amino acids. V lost 4 bases, J lost 6 bases, and 12 bases lay in between. Written as DNA, the CDR3 is TGTGCCAGCAGTTGGGGCGGGGGCAATGGCTACACCTTC. This codes for CASSWGGGNGYTF.

The chain combines TRBV27 with TRBJ2-1; perhaps TRBD1 as D (6 bases). Looked up from germline, CDR1 is MNHEY and CDR2 is SMNVEV (reference sequence). Trimming removed 5 bases at V and 4 bases at J, with 12 bases between. The CDR3 consists of 14 residues. This CDR3 reads CASSLGGAYNEQFF. The CDR3 DNA reads TGTGCCAGCAGTCTAGGGGGAGCTTACAATGAGCAGTTCTTC.

The chain uses TRBV5-1 and TRBJ1-2; no definite D call. The V gene lost 0 bases and the J gene lost 0 bases, with 6 bases spanning the gap. CDR1 and CDR2 (germline): SGHRS, YFSETQ. CDR3 length: 14 amino acids. Written as DNA, the CDR3 is TGCGCCAGCAGCTTGGCCGTCCCTAACTATGGCTACACCTTC. Translation: CASSLAVPNYGYTF.

This rearrangement joins TRBV6-1 to TRBJ2-7; 12 bases align to TRBD1. The V gene's germline CDR1 is MNHNS and CDR2 SASEGT. After removal of 8 bases from V and 7 bases from J, the junction contained 9 bases not matched to a gene. This CDR3 contains 14 residues. CDR3 sequence reads: CASSGTGGLKEQYF. The CDR3 DNA sequence: TGTGCCAGCTCCGGGACAGGGGGCCTAAAAGAGCAGTACTTC.

This chain joins TRBV27 and TRBJ1-5; 9 bases match TRBD1. Germline CDR1 is MNHEY and CDR2 is SMNVEV (reference sequence). Germline trimming cut 4 bases from V and 7 bases from J; bases unmatched to any gene: 8. This CDR3 is built from 15 residues. The CDR3 reads CASSSLQGAKQPQHF. The CDR3 nucleotides read TGTGCCAGCAGTTCATTACAGGGGGCGAAGCAGCCCCAGCATTTT.

V gene TRBV18 combines with J gene TRBJ1-4; tentative D call: TRBD1 (6 bases). Trimming left V 1 base short and J 8 bases short, with 11 bases between. The CDR3 sequence is 14 residues long. From germline, CDR1 is KGHSH and CDR2 LQKENI. CDR3 loop: CASSPQYRAEKLFF. CDR3 nucleotides: TGTGCCAGCTCACCACAGTACAGGGCGGAAAAACTGTTTTTT.

The V gene is TRBV29-1, the J gene TRBJ1-1, with D possibly TRBD1 on 5 matching bases. The CDR3 sequence is 11 residues long. Trimming took 7 bases from V and 11 from J, leaving 17 bases between them. The V gene's germline CDR1 is SQVTM and CDR2 ANQGSEA. CDR3 DNA: TGCAGCGCAAAAGCAGGGATGGCCGCTTTCTTT. Translation: CSAKAGMAAFF.

The chain is built from TRBV7-9 and TRBJ2-5; 8 bases are shared with TRBD2. V trimming: 4 bases; J trimming: 5 bases; junction bases outside the gene matches: 6. This CDR3 has 14 residues. CDR1 is SEHNR, CDR2 FQNEAQ, per germline (reference sequence). CDR3 sequence (DNA): TGTGCCAGCAGCTCGCGGACTAGCACTGAGACCCAGTACTTC. Its translation is CASSSRTSTETQYF.

V usage is TRBV6-5 and J usage is TRBJ2-7; D might be TRBD2 (6 bases). Trimming pared 5 bases from V and 4 bases from J, leaving 18 bases between. CDR1 is MNHEY, CDR2 SVGAGI, per germline. This CDR3 comprises 15 residues. CDR3 loop: CASSPSVGSLYEQYF. DNA for the CDR3: TGTGCCAGCAGTCCCTCGGTCGGGAGTCTTTACGAGCAGTACTTC.

This sequence joins TRBV19 and TRBJ2-2; 10 positions match TRBD1. This CDR3 has 16 amino acids. Germline CDR1 is LNHDA and CDR2 is SQIVND (reference sequence). The J segment lost 4 bases and the V segment lost 0 bases, leaving 2 bases of the junction unmatched. The CDR3 is CASSIEGQGFTGELFF. The CDR3 bases are TGTGCCAGTAGTATAGAGGGACAGGGGTTCACCGGGGAGCTGTTTTTT.

The rearrangement uses TRBV20-1 and TRBJ2-1; D is perhaps TRBD1 or TRBD2 (5 bases each). There are 13 residues in the CDR3. The germline gives CDR1 DFQATT, CDR2 SNEGSKA (reference sequence). The germline V and J ends were trimmed by 3 bases and 9 bases, with 15 bases remaining between them. The CDR3 bases are TGCAGTGCTAGTCGGGGCGTAGTCCGTGAGCAGTTCTTC. Translation gives CSASRGVVREQFF.

The chain combines TRBV2 with TRBJ2-5, with D perhaps TRBD1 (5 bases). The V end was cut by 11 bases, the J end by 5 bases, with 18 bases between. CDR3 length: 13 amino acids. The germline CDR1 and CDR2 sequences are SNHLY and FYNNEI. CDR3 in amino acids: CAGRLPGPETQYF. The CDR3 DNA reads as TGTGCCGGCCGCCTCCCAGGGCCGGAGACCCAGTACTTC.

The chain uses TRBV19 and TRBJ1-2, with D hard to call. Germline V gives CDR1 LNHDA, CDR2 SQIVND (reference sequence). This CDR3 contains 16 residues. V was trimmed by 7 bases and J by 4 bases, leaving 22 bases between them. CDR3: CASKKGPDRMVYGYTF. The CDR3 coding sequence is TGTGCCAGTAAAAAAGGACCAGACCGGATGGTCTATGGCTACACCTTC. The full variable domain, with the rest looked up from reference TRBV19 and TRBJ1-2, is DGGITQSPKYLFRKEGQNVTLSCEQNLNHDAMYWYRQDPGQGLRLIYYSQIVNDFQKGDIAEGYSVSREKKESFPLTVTSAQKNPTAFYLCASKKGPDRMVYGYTFGSGTRLTVV.

The count of this clone is one. The V gene is TRBV3-1 (or the pseudogene TRBV3-2), the J gene TRBJ2-7; D is ambiguous. V was shortened by 0 bases and J by 2 bases, with 2 bases between the two germline ends. The CDR3 totals 12 residues. CDR1 LGHDT and CDR2 YNNKEL come from the germline V gene (reference sequence). Written as DNA, the CDR3 is TGTGCCAGCAGCCAAGATACCTACGAGCAGTACTTC. Translated: CASSQDTYEQYF.

The chain carries TRBV27 and TRBJ1-4; a weak D match, TRBD1 (6 bases). CDR3 length: 13 amino acids. The germline V and J ends were trimmed by 5 bases and 7 bases, with 11 bases remaining between them. Germline assignment: CDR1 MNHEY and CDR2 SMNVEV (reference sequence). CDR3 sequence: CASSRTGREKLFF. The CDR3 DNA reads TGTGCCAGCAGTCGCACAGGGCGTGAAAAACTGTTTTTT.

The J gene is TRBJ1-1, the V gene TRBV19; possible D gene TRBD1, 6 bases. The CDR3 sequence is 16 residues long. Germline-derived CDR1 and CDR2 are LNHDA and SQIVND (reference sequence). Trimming cost V 2 bases and J 0 bases, with 13 bases left between them. In nucleotides, the CDR3 is TGTGCCAGTAGTATATCAGGACAGCGTGTGAACACTGAAGCTTTCTTT. The encoded protein is CASSISGQRVNTEAFF. Drawing the rest from reference TRBV19 and TRBJ1-1, the complete variable domain is DGGITQSPKYLFRKEGQNVTLSCEQNLNHDAMYWYRQDPGQGLRLIYYSQIVNDFQKGDIAEGYSVSREKKESFPLTVTSAQKNPTAFYLCASSISGQRVNTEAFFGQGTRLTVV.

This clone was recorded only once. This chain's CDR3 is CASSNRDRGAYEQYF. In DNA, the CDR3 is TGTGCCAGTAGTAACCGGGACAGGGGGGCCTACGAGCAGTACTTC. The rearrangement links TRBV19 to TRBJ2-7, with TRBD1 identical over 11 bases. With 4 bases clipped from V and 2 bases from J, the junction kept 4 bases outside the gene matches. The length of the CDR3 is 15 residues. Germline V gene data show CDR1 as LNHDA and CDR2 as SQIVND (reference sequence).

The chain couples TRBV18 to TRBJ1-4; D call uncertain. This CDR3 comprises 16 residues. Germline V CDR1 and CDR2: KGHSH, LQKENI. V dropped 3 bases and J dropped 3 bases, with 14 bases sitting between them. The CDR3 loop is CASSPRVVQSNEKLFF. DNA of the CDR3: TGTGCCAGCTCACCTCGGGTAGTACAGTCTAATGAAAAACTGTTTTTT.

The chain couples TRBV6-5 to TRBJ1-2; D remains unclear. CDR3 length: 12 residues. V lost 2 bases, J lost 7 bases, and 8 bases lay in between. Germline CDR1 MNHEY, CDR2 SVGAGI. The CDR3 DNA reads as TGTGCCAGCAGTTACGGTGGGGTTGGCTACACCTTC. Its translation: CASSYGGVGYTF.

The chain couples TRBV24-1 to TRBJ2-2; the D gene is possibly TRBD1 (5 bases). CDR3 length: 16 residues. Looked up from germline, CDR1 is KGHDR and CDR2 is SFDVKD. The V and J ends lost 1 base and 0 bases respectively, with 8 bases between them. This CDR3 is CATSDFAGSNTGELFF. In nucleotides, the CDR3 is TGTGCCACCAGTGATTTCGCAGGGTCGAACACCGGGGAGCTGTTTTTT.

This rearrangement joins TRBV12-3 or TRBV12-4 to TRBJ1-2; weak D call: TRBD1 (6 bases). The CDR3 is made up of 12 amino acids. V was clipped by 6 bases and J by 3 bases, with 8 bases between them. The CDR3 spells CASSSGDYGYTF. In nucleotides, the CDR3 is TGTGCCAGCAGCTCAGGGGACTATGGCTACACCTTC.

This clone has just a few counts. V gene TRBV4-1 combines with J gene TRBJ2-1; 7 nucleotides match TRBD2. The CDR3 consists of 16 residues. Germline CDR1 is MGHRA and CDR2 is YSYEKL. Trimming removed 0 bases from V and 5 bases from J; junction bases left unmatched: 7. The CDR3 region has the DNA TGCGCCAGCAGCCAAGAAGGGCGGCGGGGGAACAATGAGCAGTTCTTC. Its protein product is CASSQEGRRGNNEQFF.

The J gene is TRBJ2-3, the V gene TRBV12-3 or TRBV12-4, with 9 bases that match TRBD2. This CDR3 comprises 11 residues. J was trimmed by 11 bases and V by 6 bases; bases with no gene match: 3. CDR3 amino acids: CASSVSGRQYF. The CDR3 bases are TGTGCCAGCAGCGTTAGCGGGAGGCAGTATTTT.

The chain carries TRBV28 and TRBJ1-1; D uncertain. Germline loops: CDR1 MDHEN, CDR2 SYDVKM. This CDR3 spans 17 amino acids. The V and J ends lost 5 bases and 1 base respectively, with 20 bases between them. The CDR3 nucleotides read TGTGCCAGCAGTCCTCATGAGATGGGAGACTGGAACACTGAAGCTTTCTTT. Translating gives CASSPHEMGDWNTEAFF.